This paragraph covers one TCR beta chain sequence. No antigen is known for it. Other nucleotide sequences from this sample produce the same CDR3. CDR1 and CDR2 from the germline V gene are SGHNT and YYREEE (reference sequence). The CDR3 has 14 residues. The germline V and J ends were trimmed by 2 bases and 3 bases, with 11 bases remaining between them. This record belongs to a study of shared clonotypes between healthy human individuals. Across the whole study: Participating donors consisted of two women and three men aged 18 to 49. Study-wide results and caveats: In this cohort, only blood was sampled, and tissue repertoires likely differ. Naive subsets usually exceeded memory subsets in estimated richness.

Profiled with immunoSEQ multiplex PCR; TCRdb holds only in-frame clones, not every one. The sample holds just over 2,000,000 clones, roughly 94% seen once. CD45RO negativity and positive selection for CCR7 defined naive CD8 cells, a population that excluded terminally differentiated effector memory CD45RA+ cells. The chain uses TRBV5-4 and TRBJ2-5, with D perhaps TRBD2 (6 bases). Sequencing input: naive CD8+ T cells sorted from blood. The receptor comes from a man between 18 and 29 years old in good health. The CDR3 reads CASSFGGIEETQYF. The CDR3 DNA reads TGTGCCAGCAGCTTTGGCGGGATTGAAGAGACCCAGTACTTC.